Below, 3 T cell receptor beta chains from the same sample are listed, as sequenced in a study of T-cell reconstitution after alpha-beta-depleted transplantation in children. The authors prepared the TCRbeta library with unique molecular identifiers. One entry per CDR3 protein results from TCRdb running MiXCR on the PCR reads. The sample includes some 240,000 distinct CDR3 sequences, 9.7% of them seen just once. Sequencing was performed on PBMCs from the stem cell graft donor, taken from the stem cell graft. These receptors were taken from a human donor who donated a stem cell graft to a child with SCID.

Points on this clonotype: A read error is possible here, since a much larger clone lies one base away. The CDR3: CTSSLGEFQPQHF. In nucleotides, the CDR3 is TGCACCAGCAGCTTGGGGGAATTTCAGCCCCAGCATTTT. J is TRBJ1-5 and V is TRBV5-1; a possible D gene is TRBD1 (5 bases). This CDR3 is 13 amino acids long. Germline assignment: CDR1 SGHRS and CDR2 YFSETQ. Drawing the rest from reference TRBV5-1 and TRBJ1-5, the complete variable domain is KAGVTQTPRYLIKTRGQQVTLSCSPISGHRSVSWYQQTPGQGLQFLFEYFSETQRNKGNFPGRFSGRQFSNSRSEMNVSTLELGDSALYLCTSSLGEFQPQHFGDGTRLSIL.

The table lists this clonotype with many counts. V and J are TRBV20-1 and TRBJ2-3; D unresolved. CDR3 length equals 14 residues. The germline V gene has CDR1 DFQATT and CDR2 SNEGSKA (reference sequence). Trimming took 6 bases from V and 1 from J, leaving 14 bases between them. CDR3 nucleotide sequence: TGCAGTGCCAAAGTGGGTATAGGCACAGATACGCAGTATTTT. Its translation is CSAKVGIGTDTQYF.

Remarks on this clonotype: A clone one base away is much larger, so this may be a read error. The rearrangement uses TRBV5-4 and TRBJ2-1; the match to TRBD1 covers 8 bases. Germline CDR1 reads SGHNT; CDR2 reads YYREEE (reference sequence). The CDR3 runs to 13 residues. The V segment lost 4 bases and the J segment 8 bases; nucleotides outside the gene matches: 5. The DNA of the CDR3 is TGTGCCAGCAGCCCGGACAGGGACGATGAGCAGTTCTTC. As protein: CASSPDRDDEQFF.